A selection of T cell receptor beta chains follows, all from one sample in a study of T cells in Graves' hyperthyroidism and ophthalmopathy. TCRdb analysed the multiplex PCR reads with MiXCR anew, one entry per CDR3 protein. This table holds approximately 600,000 distinct CDR3 sequences, around 15% found once. Sequencing used blood. The receptor set was obtained from a woman aged 25-40 years with Graves' hyperthyroidism. The CDR3 runs from the conserved cysteine through the conserved F or W.

v_call cdr3_aa
TRBV28 CANSLVGVKAFF
TRBV27 CASSGGHWEQYF
TRBV9 CASSQRGVADRTDTQYF
TRBV28 CASSEVTRAGFF
TRBV27 CASSFRRDREPSTYNSPLHF
TRBV7-8 CASSLALWDGYTF
TRBV3-1 CASSQGTGADTQYF
TRBV28 CASNVGGRGYNEQFF
TRBV7-2 CASSGGDRGQYF
TRBV24-1 CATSDLTSGGQETQYF
TRBV12-3/TRBV12-4 CASSLGQGDTGELFF
TRBV30 CAWSAGHSYEQYF
TRBV11-2 CASSLGTSRRTDTQYF
TRBV9 CASSAGINYEQYF
TRBV5-1 CASSSAGGLQETQYF
TRBV18 CASSADRIGETQYF
TRBV25-1 CASSGPGAQETQYF
TRBV28 CAVDRTINQPQHF
TRBV20-1 CSAPRGQITLEAFF
TRBV12-3/TRBV12-4 CASSSQTGGMETQYF
TRBV30 CAWSAQGNYGYTF
TRBV6-2/TRBV6-3 CASRITRGATDTQYF
TRBV6-1 CASKGTSGRTDTQYF
TRBV20-1 CSARFLAVSYEQYF
TRBV29-1 CSVGLDRGVEQYF
TRBV15 CATSTGRGHSGNTIYF
TRBV9 CASSGLGTAGPDTQYF
TRBV11-3 CASSSSANEQFF
TRBV7-9 CASSRVGRVGTEAFF
TRBV6-2/TRBV6-3 CASSYGGPDEQFF
TRBV18 CASSPNTGTGDNEQFF
TRBV4-1 CASSRAPMPGANVLTF
TRBV20-1 CSARVAGGSSYNEQFF
TRBV5-1 CASRQLDSSTDTQYF
TRBV20-1 CSARDRGYTDTQYF
TRBV20-1 CSARQGLIVETQYF
TRBV20-1 CSARERSSYEQYF
TRBV24-1 CATSEPGTPEAFF
TRBV6-6 CASSYSSQGATEAFF
TRBV7-2 CASSYDRYSGNEQFF
TRBV11-2 CASSSRQLAEETQYF
TRBV12-3/TRBV12-4 CDGSHSGSGTQYF
TRBV19 CASSITSNYGYTF
TRBV10-3 CAISGTSGYNEQFF
TRBV5-1 CASSLGPSPSYEQYF
TRBV5-8 CASSFQSGKNEQFF
TRBV28 CASTDQAGTYNEQFF
TRBV7-8 CASSLASGRRTDTQYF
TRBV5-5 CASARDPTDEQFF
TRBV7-9 CALTSEHNEQFF
TRBV12-5 CASGNGGQPQHF
TRBV24-1 CATRDSMAGDTEAFF
TRBV7-2 CASSSPWSRNGYTF
TRBV5-6 CASSLVGLAEMEYF